Below are 7 T cell receptor beta chains sequenced from a single sample in a study of spatial heterogeneity in lung cancer. Study outcomes and limitations: Tracking of tumor mutation counts was seen in expanded intratumoral alpha and beta TCR counts.

Indicated time point: sample taken at primary tumor resection. No antigen is known for these receptors. One entry per CDR3 protein results from TCRdb running MiXCR on the 5' RACE reads. This table has about 200 distinct CDR3 sequences, approximately 41% appearing once. Specimen: lung tumor tissue, collected at surgery. These receptors were taken from a female donor with early-stage non-small cell lung cancer.

This clonotype was observed a handful of times. The library was prepared for alpha chains; this beta chain is a stray read, so its frequency means little. V usage is TRBV12-3 or TRBV12-4 and J usage is TRBJ1-5; no definite D call. The V end was cut by 6 bases, the J end by 5 bases, with 11 bases between. The CDR3 has 13 residues. CDR3 sequence: CASRATEYQPQHF. In nucleotides, the CDR3 is TGTGCCAGCAGGGCCACCGAGTATCAGCCCCAGCATTTT.

With regard to this clonotype: This beta chain is an unintended read in a library built for alpha chains; its size means little. The rearrangement links TRBV9 to TRBJ2-7; the D gene is possibly TRBD1 (6 bases). CDR1 is SGDLS and CDR2 is YYNGEE in the germline V gene. This CDR3 is 17 amino acids long. V lost 2 bases to trimming and J lost 0 bases, with 18 bases between them. The CDR3 nucleotides are TGTGCCAGCAGCGTGTCTCCACAGGACAGCAGCTCCTACGAGCAGTACTTC. Its protein product is CASSVSPQDSSSYEQYF. Using reference TRBV9 and TRBJ2-7 for the parts outside the CDR3, the full variable domain is DSGVTQTPKHLITATGQRVTLRCSPRSGDLSVYWYQQSLDQGLQFLIQYYNGEERAKGNILERFSAQQFPDLHSELNLSSLELGDSALYFCASSVSPQDSSSYEQYFGPGTRLTVT.

Of note for this clonotype: Being off target in a library aimed at alpha chains, this beta chain has a size of little meaning. The J gene is TRBJ2-7, the V gene TRBV6-1; D is perhaps TRBD1 or TRBD2 (6 bases each). Germline CDR1 and CDR2: MNHNS and SASEGT. V was pared by 5 bases and J by 2 bases, with 13 bases between. CDR3 size: 14 residues. The CDR3 nucleotides are TGTGCCAGCAGTAAAGAGGGGGGTCCCTACGAGCAGTACTTC. It yields the protein CASSKEGGPYEQYF.

In the case of this clonotype: Within a library made for alpha chains, this beta chain is off target, and its count is uninformative. The chain employs TRBV10-3 and TRBJ1-1; possibly TRBD1 for D (6 bases). The CDR3 loop spans 14 amino acids. V gave up 6 bases and J gave up 0 bases, with 11 bases separating them. Germline CDR1 and CDR2: ENHRY and SYGVKD. The CDR3 loop is CAISTGQVNTEAFF. In DNA form, the CDR3 reads TGTGCCATCAGCACGGGACAAGTGAACACTGAAGCTTTCTTT.

On this clonotype itself: This beta chain turned up in a library designed for alpha chains; as an off-target read, its abundance says little. The chain combines TRBV3-2 with TRBJ2-5; the D call of TRBD2 is as the table states it, not checked on the DNA. TRBV3-2 is given as a pseudogene. There are 15 residues in the CDR3. The chain's CDR3 is CVSPLDPKLGETQYF. Written as DNA, the CDR3 is TGTGTCAGCCCTCTAGACCCGAAACTCGGAGAGACCCAGTACTTC.

Worth noting for this clonotype: This beta chain turned up in a library designed for alpha chains; as an off-target read, its abundance says little. In DNA, the CDR3 is TGTGCCAGCAGCCCGAAGACCCTACGGGGCACCGGGGAGCTGTTTTTT. Protein product: CASSPKTLRGTGELFF. V and J are TRBV7-9 and TRBJ2-2; D perhaps matches TRBD2 (5 bases). V lost 5 bases and J 4 bases, leaving 17 bases between the germline ends. The CDR3 has 16 residues. Germline V CDR1 and CDR2: SEHNR, FQNEAQ (reference sequence).

As to this clonotype: A library prepared for alpha chains yielded this beta chain as an off-target read; its size is of little meaning. CDR3 coding DNA: TGCAGTGCTAGAGCCGGGACAGGCACAGATACGCAGTATTTT. Translation: CSARAGTGTDTQYF. This sequence joins TRBV20-1 and TRBJ2-3; 7 nucleotides align to TRBD1. Germline-derived CDR1 and CDR2 are DFQATT and SNEGSKA (reference sequence). The CDR3 has 14 residues. V shed 1 base, J shed 1 base, and the junction held 2 bases outside the gene matches.